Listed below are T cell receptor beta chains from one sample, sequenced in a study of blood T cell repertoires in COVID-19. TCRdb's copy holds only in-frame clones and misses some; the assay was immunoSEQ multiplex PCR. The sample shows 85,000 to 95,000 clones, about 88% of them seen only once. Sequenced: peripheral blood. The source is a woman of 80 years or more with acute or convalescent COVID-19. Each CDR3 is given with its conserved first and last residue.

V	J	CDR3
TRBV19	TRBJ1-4	CASSMGQGGEKLFF
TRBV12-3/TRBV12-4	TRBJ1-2	CASSRQGNYGYTF
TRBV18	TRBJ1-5	CASSLGTGGNQPQHF
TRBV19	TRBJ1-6	CASSRDRYSPLHF
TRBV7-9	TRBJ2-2	CASSPHTSGELFF
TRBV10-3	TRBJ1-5	CAISGTGNSNQPQHF
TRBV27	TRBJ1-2	CASLGYYGYTF
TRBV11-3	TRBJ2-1	CASSLGQGKGNEQFF
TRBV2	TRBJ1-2	CASSVGGGNYGYTF
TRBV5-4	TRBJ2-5	CASSPVGETQYF
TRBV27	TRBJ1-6	CASSLWEGNSPLHF
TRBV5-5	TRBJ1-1	CASSSQPGQGHTEAFF
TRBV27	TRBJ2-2	CASSFLQTGYTNTGELFF
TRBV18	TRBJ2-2	CASSPQGEITGELFF
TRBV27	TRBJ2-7	CASSFPGSYEQYF
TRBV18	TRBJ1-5	CASSLYRDRVSNQPQHF
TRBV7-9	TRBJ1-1	CASSPGGGRTEAFF
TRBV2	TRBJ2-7	CASSRLARSSYEQYF
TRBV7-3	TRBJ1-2	CASSPGQGNYGYTF
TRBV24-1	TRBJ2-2	CATSDLGRTNTGELFF
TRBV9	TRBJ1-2	CASSAPGPGRNQTF
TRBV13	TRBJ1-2	CASSFPPRFGGYTF
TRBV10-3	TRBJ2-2	CAISSGRGGSAGELFF
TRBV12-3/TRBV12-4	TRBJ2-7	CASTQAPNRQQYF
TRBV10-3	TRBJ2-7	CAISAVNYEQYF
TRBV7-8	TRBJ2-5	CASNPTGGAGQETQYF
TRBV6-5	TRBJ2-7	CASRPSPGQNYEQYF
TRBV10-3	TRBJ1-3	CAITDNESSGNTIYF
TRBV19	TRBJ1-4	CASSRTSRANEKLFF
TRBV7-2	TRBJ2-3	CASSPVGGSSTDTQYF
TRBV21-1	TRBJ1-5	CASSSRQNRINQPQHF
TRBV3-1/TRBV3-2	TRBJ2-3	CASSPGGMADTQYF
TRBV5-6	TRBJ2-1	CASSLGLQDEQFF
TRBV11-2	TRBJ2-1	CASSSRGSSYNEQFF
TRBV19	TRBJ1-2	CASSTRDRYYGYTF